These 4 T cell receptor beta chains were sequenced from one sample in a study of PD-1 and CTLA-4 blockade in melanoma. Profiling relied on immunoSEQ multiplex PCR, and the TCRdb table lists in-frame clones only, not all of them. In the table there are about 28,000 clones, around 90% of which are singletons. Sequencing used CD8+ T cells from peripheral blood, obtained before anti-PD-1 treatment. These receptor sequences come from a human donor with melanoma.

The chain combines TRBV5-6 with TRBJ1-5, with 10 bases fitting TRBD1. V lost 3 bases, J lost 7 bases, and 4 bases stayed unmatched. The CDR3 length is 14 residues. CDR1 and CDR2 (germline): SGHDT, YYEEEE. CDR3 coding DNA: TGTGCCAGCAGCTCCGGGACAGGGGCACAGCCCCAGCATTTT. Its protein is CASSSGTGAQPQHF.

This chain links TRBV10-3 with TRBJ1-1; D not certain. The germline gives CDR1 ENHRY, CDR2 SYGVKD. This CDR3 is built from 12 residues. Trimming stripped 3 bases from V and 1 base from J, with 3 bases between. CDR3 DNA: TGTGCCATCAGTGAAGGGAACACTGAAGCTTTCTTT. This sequence encodes CAISEGNTEAFF.

V is TRBV27 and J is TRBJ1-1; possibly TRBD1 for D (6 bases). V lost 4 bases and J 3 bases, leaving 9 bases between the germline ends. Germline lookup yields CDR1 MNHEY and CDR2 SMNVEV (reference sequence). The CDR3 spans 13 residues. CDR3 residues: CASSSEGDTEAFF. CDR3 sequence (DNA): TGTGCCAGCAGTTCCGAGGGGGACACTGAAGCTTTCTTT.

The chain has TRBV7-8 and TRBJ1-1; D remains ambiguous. V gave up 5 bases and J gave up 2 bases, with 18 bases separating them. This CDR3 is built from 16 residues. Looked up from germline, CDR1 is SGHVS and CDR2 is FQNEAQ. CDR3 DNA sequence: TGTGCCAGCAGCCCCATCCGAGGTCCCTACAACACTGAAGCTTTCTTT. It specifies CASSPIRGPYNTEAFF.